A single sample is the source of the 16 T cell receptor beta chains below, sequenced in a study (dated by TCRdb to about 2015). The method was 5' RACE. Reads for this sample came from an Illumina MiSeq. TCRdb reanalyzed the raw reads on its own, using fastp at Q25 for trimming and MiXCR for clone calling, and kept in-frame beta chains. Rows are unified per CDR3 protein, each entry keeping the most common DNA and genes. This sample comprises 35,000 to 50,000 distinct CDR3 sequences, about 30% of them detected only once. The ten largest clonotypes hold about 3.8% of the sample. Sequencing was done on a sample of tumor-infiltrating memory CD4+ T cells sorted from the breast tumor. Taken with the paper, the label for cell subset or site translates to: memory CD4+ T cells, CD4+CD45RO+CD25-. These receptors all stem from a female donor with breast cancer.

There are many counts of this clonotype. V is TRBV7-3 and J is TRBJ2-3; D possibly corresponds to TRBD2 (6 bases). This CDR3 is 13 amino acids long. Trimming cost V 3 bases and J 4 bases, with 8 bases left between them. Germline V gene sequence: CDR1 SGHTA, CDR2 FQGTGA. The CDR3 DNA reads TGTGCCAGCAGCTTGGGGGACTCAGATACGCAGTATTTT. It is translated as CASSLGDSDTQYF.

This clonotype has only a few counts. V usage is TRBV10-2 and J usage is TRBJ2-3; D gene unclear. Germline V lookup: CDR1 WSHSY, CDR2 SAAADI. CDR3 size: 11 residues. V was cut by 10 bases and J by 5 bases, with 10 bases left in between. The CDR3: CATALVDTQYF. Here the CDR3 DNA reads TGCGCCACCGCTCTCGTAGATACGCAGTATTTT.

The J gene is TRBJ2-7, the V gene TRBV7-2; 9 nucleotides line up with TRBD1. CDR3 length equals 15 residues. The germline gives CDR1 SGHTA, CDR2 FQGNSA. J lost 1 base, V lost 0 bases, and 1 base had no gene match. The DNA for the CDR3 is TGTACCAGCAGCTTAGCAGGACAGGGGTCCTACGAGCAGTACTTC. As protein: CTSSLAGQGSYEQYF.

Concerning this clonotype itself: The junction differs from germline at one of its ends, possibly a read error. The V and J genes are TRBV27 and TRBJ2-5; D uncertain. The germline CDR1 and CDR2 sequences are MNHEY and SMNVEV (reference sequence). The CDR3 is 13 residues long. The CDR3, as DNA: TGTGCCTGCAGTTTAGGTCTCCAAGAGACCCAGTACTTC. Protein sequence: CACSLGLQETQYF.

The V gene is TRBV4-2, the J gene TRBJ2-3, with 9 bases fitting TRBD2. With 0 bases clipped from V and 5 bases from J, the junction kept 9 bases outside the gene matches. The CDR3 sequence is 17 residues long. Germline CDR1 is LGHNA and CDR2 is YNFKEQ. As DNA, the CDR3 is TGTGCCAGCAGCCAAGAGGCCCCCGCGGGGGGGTTAGATACGCAGTATTTT. This encodes CASSQEAPAGGLDTQYF.

The chain has TRBV5-3 and TRBJ1-1, with no clear D. TRBV5-3 is annotated as an ORF whose role is uncertain. The CDR3 is 12 amino acids. Trimming shortened V by 0 bases and J by 8 bases, and 8 bases separated the two germline ends. The CDR3 sequence: CARSLGETEAFF. Written as DNA, the CDR3 is TGTGCCAGAAGCTTGGGGGAGACAGAAGCTTTCTTT.

The chain carries TRBV29-1 and TRBJ1-4, with 8 bases lining up with TRBD1. V shed 5 bases, J shed 10 bases, and the junction held 12 bases outside the gene matches. CDR3 size: 14 residues. The germline gives CDR1 SQVTM, CDR2 ANQGSEA. CDR3 DNA sequence: TGCAGCGTTCGGGGGGCGACAGGGGAAGGAAAACTGTTTTTT. It codes for CSVRGATGEGKLFF.

This clonotype was observed many times. The chain combines TRBV9 with TRBJ2-2, with 9 bases fitting TRBD1. This CDR3 is built from 17 residues. Germline trimming cut 2 bases from V and 7 bases from J; bases unmatched to any gene: 12. Germline-derived CDR1 and CDR2 are SGDLS and YYNGEE. The CDR3 reads CASSVRPGQGPDGELFF. CDR3 DNA: TGTGCCAGCAGCGTCCGCCCGGGACAGGGTCCCGACGGGGAGCTGTTTTTT.

The sample holds many counts of this clonotype. This sequence joins TRBV20-1 and TRBJ2-1; 8 bases align to TRBD1. CDR3 length equals 15 residues. V gave up 6 bases and J gave up 7 bases; unmatched junction bases: 14. Germline assignment: CDR1 DFQATT and CDR2 SNEGSKA (reference sequence). CDR3 sequence reads: CSAASGQVVSNEQFF. The CDR3, as DNA: TGCAGTGCCGCATCGGGACAGGTGGTTTCTAATGAGCAGTTCTTC.

CDR3 nucleotides: TGTGCCAGCAGACTCGACAGGGCGCCCCTCGAGCAGTACTTC. This sequence encodes CASRLDRAPLEQYF. The rearrangement joins TRBV6-2 or TRBV6-3 to TRBJ2-7, with 7 bases fitting TRBD1. This CDR3 is built from 14 residues. The germline gives CDR1 MNHEY, CDR2 SVGEGT. J was trimmed by 6 bases and V by 6 bases; bases with no gene match: 11.

The chain links TRBV7-2 to TRBJ2-7; the match to TRBD1 covers 7 bases. CDR1 is SGHTA, CDR2 FQGNSA, per germline. The CDR3 covers 14 residues. V was pared by 5 bases and J by 4 bases, with 8 bases of the junction left unmatched. The CDR3 region is CASSPRQGPYEQYF. The CDR3 DNA follows: TGTGCCAGCAGCCCGAGACAGGGCCCATACGAGCAGTACTTC.

As to this clonotype: A much larger clone lies a single base off, so this may be a read error. J is TRBJ2-3 and V is TRBV7-2; D could derive from TRBD1 or TRBD2 (5 bases each). CDR1 and CDR2 (germline): SGHTA, FQGNSA. The CDR3 loop spans 14 amino acids. Trimming removed 1 base at V and 0 bases at J, with 5 bases between. CDR3 protein: CTSSLGGSTDTQYF. For the CDR3, the DNA is TGTACCAGCAGCTTAGGGGGGAGCACAGATACGCAGTATTTT.

The chain combines TRBV20-1 with TRBJ2-7; 12 nucleotides line up with TRBD2. Germline trimming cut 1 base from V and 0 bases from J; bases unmatched to any gene: 7. This CDR3 contains 17 residues. Looked up from germline, CDR1 is DFQATT and CDR2 is SNEGSKA (reference sequence). The CDR3, as DNA: TGCAGTGCTAGAGTAACTAGCGGGAGGCCCAGCTCCTACGAGCAGTACTTC. This encodes CSARVTSGRPSSYEQYF.

A note on this clonotype: Since the CDR3 does not end with the conserved phenylalanine or tryptophan, this likely comes from a read error. The gene calls are TRBV19 and TRBJ2-1; 7 bases match TRBD1. This CDR3 contains 14 residues. The V gene's germline CDR1 is LNHDA and CDR2 SQIVND (reference sequence). The V segment lost 1 base and the J segment 7 bases; nucleotides outside the gene matches: 4. CDR3 bases: TGTGCCAGTAGTATAGCCCCGACAGGGAATGAGCAGTTCTCC. The encoded protein is CASSIAPTGNEQFS.

The chain joins TRBV4-1 to TRBJ2-7, with D unresolved. V lost 2 bases and J lost 6, with 17 bases in between. CDR1 is MGHRA and CDR2 is YSYEKL in the germline V gene. The CDR3 is 15 residues long. CDR3 sequence: CASSQMDGRSAEQYF. DNA for the CDR3: TGCGCCAGCAGCCAAATGGACGGCCGTTCCGCCGAGCAGTACTTC.

The chain recombines TRBV6-5 with TRBJ2-7; no clear D gene. CDR3 length: 15 residues. Germline V CDR1 and CDR2: MNHEY, SVGAGI. V was cut by 0 bases and J by 2 bases, with 11 bases left in between. The CDR3 region is CASSYSWGGTYEQYF. DNA of the CDR3: TGTGCCAGCAGTTACTCGTGGGGTGGAACCTACGAGCAGTACTTC.